This T cell receptor (beta chain) was sequenced in a study of T-cell reconstitution after alpha-beta-depleted transplantation in children. This CDR3 has 16 amino acids. V lost 5 bases, J lost 1 base, and 17 bases lay in between. The germline V gene has CDR1 SGHAT and CDR2 FQNNGV. Many counts were recorded for this clonotype. During its preparation, the TCRbeta library received unique molecular identifiers. One entry per CDR3 protein results from TCRdb running MiXCR on the PCR reads. The sample has around 180,000 distinct CDR3 sequences, 11% seen once. Here the sequenced sample was PBMCs, taken before TCRalphabeta/CD19-depleted stem cell transplant. This TCR was sampled from a boy under 10 years old with acute myeloid leukemia, due to receive a stem cell transplant. The genes are TRBV11-2 and TRBJ1-1; a weak D match, TRBD1 (6 bases). This chain's CDR3 is CASSPTQGRGNTEAFF. The CDR3 DNA reads as TGTGCCAGCAGCCCAACCCAGGGGAGAGGGAACACTGAAGCTTTCTTT. Together with reference TRBV11-2 and TRBJ1-1, the CDR3 gives the full variable domain: EAGVAQSPRYKIIEKRQSVAFWCNPISGHATLYWYQQILGQGPKLLIQFQNNGVVDDSQLPKDRFSAERLKGVDSTLKIQPAKLEDSAVYLCASSPTQGRGNTEAFFGQGTRLTVV.